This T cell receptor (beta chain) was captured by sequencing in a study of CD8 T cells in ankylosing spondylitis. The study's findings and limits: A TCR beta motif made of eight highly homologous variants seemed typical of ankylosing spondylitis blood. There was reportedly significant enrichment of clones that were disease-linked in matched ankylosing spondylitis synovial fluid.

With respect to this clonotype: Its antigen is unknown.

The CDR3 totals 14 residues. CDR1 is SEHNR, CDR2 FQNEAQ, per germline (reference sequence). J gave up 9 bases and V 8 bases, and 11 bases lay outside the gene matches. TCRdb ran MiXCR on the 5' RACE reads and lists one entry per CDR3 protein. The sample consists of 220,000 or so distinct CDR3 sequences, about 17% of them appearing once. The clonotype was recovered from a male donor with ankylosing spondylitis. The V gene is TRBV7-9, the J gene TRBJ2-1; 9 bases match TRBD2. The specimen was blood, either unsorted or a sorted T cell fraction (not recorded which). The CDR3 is CASPVDSGGLEQFF. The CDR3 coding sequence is TGTGCCAGCCCCGTGGATAGCGGGGGACTTGAGCAGTTCTTC.